This T cell receptor beta chain derives from a study of vaccination effects on CD4 cells after COVID-19. TCRdb's table, derived via immunoSEQ multiplex PCR, lists solely in-frame clones and lacks some. The table has tens of thousands of clones, 69% seen once. Study-wide results and limits: There was marked clonal contraction among infection- and vaccine-induced clones late after vaccination. Early post-infection timepoints were absent, and convalescent patients were few.

Regarding this clone: Antigen specificity is unknown.

Antigen-specific CD4+ T cells expanded by the ViraFEST assay with viral peptide pools were then sequenced. On roughly day 10 of culture, CD4+ T cells were separated out. SARS-CoV-2 infection was confirmed by PCR in the person between March and December 2020. This specimen consisted of CD4+ T cells from PBMCs cultured with SARS-CoV-2 spike peptides, obtained before COVID-19 vaccination. This receptor was obtained from a human donor who had a prior SARS-CoV-2 infection.

The CDR3 spells CASRLESGGTEAFF. In DNA form, the CDR3 reads TGTGCCAGCAGGTTGGAGTCTGGCGGCACTGAAGCTTTCTTT. V gene TRBV2 combines with J gene TRBJ1-1; the D is unclear. This CDR3 contains 14 residues. Germline-derived CDR1 and CDR2 are SNHLY and FYNNEI. The V end lost 6 bases, the J end lost 4 bases, and 15 bases lay between the germline ends. The whole variable domain, remainder taken from reference TRBV2 and TRBJ1-1, is EPEVTQTPSHQVTQMGQEVILRCVPISNHLYFYWYRQILGQKVEFLVSFYNNEISEKSEIFDDQFSVERPDGSNFTLKIRSTKLEDSAMYFCASRLESGGTEAFFGQGTRLTVV.